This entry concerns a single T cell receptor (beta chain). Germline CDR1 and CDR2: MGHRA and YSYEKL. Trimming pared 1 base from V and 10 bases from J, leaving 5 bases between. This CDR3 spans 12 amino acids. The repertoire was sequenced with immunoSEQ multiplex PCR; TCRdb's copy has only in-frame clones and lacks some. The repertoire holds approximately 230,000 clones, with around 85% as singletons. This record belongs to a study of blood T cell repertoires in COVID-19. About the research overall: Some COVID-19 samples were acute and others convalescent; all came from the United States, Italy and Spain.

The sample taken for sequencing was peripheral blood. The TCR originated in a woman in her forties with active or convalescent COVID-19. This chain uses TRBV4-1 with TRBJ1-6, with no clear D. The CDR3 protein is CASSQVYSPLHF. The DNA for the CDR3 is TGCGCCAGCAGCCAAGTCTACTCACCCCTCCACTTT.